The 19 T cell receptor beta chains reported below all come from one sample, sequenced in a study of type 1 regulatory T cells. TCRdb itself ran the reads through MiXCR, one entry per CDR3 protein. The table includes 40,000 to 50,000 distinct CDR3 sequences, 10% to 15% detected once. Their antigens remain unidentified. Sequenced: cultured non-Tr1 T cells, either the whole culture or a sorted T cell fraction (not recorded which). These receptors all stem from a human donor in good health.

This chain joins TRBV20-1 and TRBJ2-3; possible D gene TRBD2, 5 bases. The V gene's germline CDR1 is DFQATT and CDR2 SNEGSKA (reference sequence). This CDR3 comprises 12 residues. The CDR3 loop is CGGLSWPDTQYF. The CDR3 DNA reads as TGCGGCGGGTTATCGTGGCCAGATACGCAGTATTTT.

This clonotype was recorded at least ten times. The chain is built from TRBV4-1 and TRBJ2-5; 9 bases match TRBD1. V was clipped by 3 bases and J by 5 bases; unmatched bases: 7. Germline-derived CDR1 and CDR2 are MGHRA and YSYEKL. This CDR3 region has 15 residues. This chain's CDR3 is CASSHRDRESETQYF. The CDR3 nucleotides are TGCGCCAGCAGCCACCGGGACAGGGAGTCCGAGACCCAGTACTTC.

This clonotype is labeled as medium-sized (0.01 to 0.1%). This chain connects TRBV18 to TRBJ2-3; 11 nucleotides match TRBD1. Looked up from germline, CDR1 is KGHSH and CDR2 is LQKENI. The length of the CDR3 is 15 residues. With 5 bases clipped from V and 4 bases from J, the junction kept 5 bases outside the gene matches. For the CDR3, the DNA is TGTGCCAGCTCAGGACAGGGGGCGATTTCAGATACGCAGTATTTT. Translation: CASSGQGAISDTQYF.

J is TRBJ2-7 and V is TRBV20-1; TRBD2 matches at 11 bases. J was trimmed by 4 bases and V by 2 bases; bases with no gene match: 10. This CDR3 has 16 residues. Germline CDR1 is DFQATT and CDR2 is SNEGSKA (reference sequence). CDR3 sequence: CSARLSVSGREYEQYF. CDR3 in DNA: TGCAGTGCTAGATTGTCCGTTAGCGGGAGGGAATACGAGCAGTACTTC.

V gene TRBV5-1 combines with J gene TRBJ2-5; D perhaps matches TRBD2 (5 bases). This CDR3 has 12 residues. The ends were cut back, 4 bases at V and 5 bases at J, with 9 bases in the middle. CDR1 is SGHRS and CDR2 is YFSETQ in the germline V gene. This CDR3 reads CASSRPGETQYF. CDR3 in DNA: TGCGCCAGCAGCCGGCCGGGGGAGACCCAGTACTTC.

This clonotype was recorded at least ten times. The CDR3 protein is CASSVTVTGEQFF. CDR3 DNA: TGTGCCAGCAGCGTGACGGTTACGGGTGAGCAGTTCTTC. The J gene is TRBJ2-1, the V gene TRBV9; D gene ambiguous. CDR1 is SGDLS and CDR2 is YYNGEE in the germline V gene. V dropped 2 bases and J dropped 9 bases, with 12 bases sitting between them. CDR3 length: 13 residues. The full variable domain, rest sourced from reference TRBV9 and TRBJ2-1, is DSGVTQTPKHLITATGQRVTLRCSPRSGDLSVYWYQQSLDQGLQFLIQYYNGEERAKGNILERFSAQQFPDLHSELNLSSLELGDSALYFCASSVTVTGEQFFGPGTRLTVL.

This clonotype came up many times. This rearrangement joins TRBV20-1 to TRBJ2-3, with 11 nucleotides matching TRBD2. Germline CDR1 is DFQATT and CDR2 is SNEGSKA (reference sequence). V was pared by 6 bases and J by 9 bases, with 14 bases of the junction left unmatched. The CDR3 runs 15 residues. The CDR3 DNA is TGCAGTGCGAGACTAGCGGGAACTCCTCGAGGGACGCAGTATTTT. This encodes CSARLAGTPRGTQYF.

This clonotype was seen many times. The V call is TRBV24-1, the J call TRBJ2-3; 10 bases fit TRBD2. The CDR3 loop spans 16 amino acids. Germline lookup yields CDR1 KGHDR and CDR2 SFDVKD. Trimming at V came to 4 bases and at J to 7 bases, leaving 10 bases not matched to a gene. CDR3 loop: CATSDPSSGSLYTQYF. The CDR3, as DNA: TGTGCCACCAGTGACCCATCTAGCGGGAGCTTATATACGCAGTATTTT.

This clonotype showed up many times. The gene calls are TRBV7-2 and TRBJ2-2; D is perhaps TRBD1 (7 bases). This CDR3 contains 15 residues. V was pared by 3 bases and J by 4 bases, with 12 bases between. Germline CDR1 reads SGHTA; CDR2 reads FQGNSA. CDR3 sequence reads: CASSLNRGGTGELFF. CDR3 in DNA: TGTGCCAGCAGCTTGAACAGGGGAGGCACCGGGGAGCTGTTTTTT.

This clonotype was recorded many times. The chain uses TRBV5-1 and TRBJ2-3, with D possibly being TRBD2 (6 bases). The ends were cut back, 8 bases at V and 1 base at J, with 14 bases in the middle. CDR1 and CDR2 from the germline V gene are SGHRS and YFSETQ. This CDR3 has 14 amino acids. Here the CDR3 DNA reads TGCGCCAGTGACCCGGGACTTGGCACAGATACGCAGTATTTT. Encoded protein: CASDPGLGTDTQYF.

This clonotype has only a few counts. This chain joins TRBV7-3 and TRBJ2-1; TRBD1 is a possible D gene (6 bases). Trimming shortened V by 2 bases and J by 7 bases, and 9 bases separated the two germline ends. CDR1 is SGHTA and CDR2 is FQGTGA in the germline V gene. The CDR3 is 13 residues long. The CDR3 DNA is TGTGCCAGCAGCTTATCACAGGGAAATGAGCAGTTCTTC. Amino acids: CASSLSQGNEQFF.

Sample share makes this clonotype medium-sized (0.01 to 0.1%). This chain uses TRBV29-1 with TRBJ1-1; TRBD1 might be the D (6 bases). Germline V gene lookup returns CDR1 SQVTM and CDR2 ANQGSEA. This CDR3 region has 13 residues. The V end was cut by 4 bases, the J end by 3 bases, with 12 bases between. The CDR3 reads CSVGGGAHTEAFF. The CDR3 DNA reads TGCAGCGTTGGGGGGGGGGCCCACACTGAAGCTTTCTTT.

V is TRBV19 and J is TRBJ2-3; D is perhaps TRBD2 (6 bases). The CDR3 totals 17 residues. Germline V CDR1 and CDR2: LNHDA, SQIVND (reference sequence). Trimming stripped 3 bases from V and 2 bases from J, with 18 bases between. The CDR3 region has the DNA TGTGCCAGTAGTATCCAATTTAGCGGATTACTCACAGATACGCAGTATTTT. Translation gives CASSIQFSGLLTDTQYF. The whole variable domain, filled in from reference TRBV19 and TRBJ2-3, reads DGGITQSPKYLFRKEGQNVTLSCEQNLNHDAMYWYRQDPGQGLRLIYYSQIVNDFQKGDIAEGYSVSREKKESFPLTVTSAQKNPTAFYLCASSIQFSGLLTDTQYFGPGTRLTVL.

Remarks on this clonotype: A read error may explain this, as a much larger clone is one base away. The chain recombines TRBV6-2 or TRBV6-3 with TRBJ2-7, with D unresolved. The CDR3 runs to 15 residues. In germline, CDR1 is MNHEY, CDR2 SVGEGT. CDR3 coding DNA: TGTGCCAGCAGTTACTCGGAAGCGTATTCCTACGATCAGTACTTC. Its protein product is CASSYSEAYSYDQYF.

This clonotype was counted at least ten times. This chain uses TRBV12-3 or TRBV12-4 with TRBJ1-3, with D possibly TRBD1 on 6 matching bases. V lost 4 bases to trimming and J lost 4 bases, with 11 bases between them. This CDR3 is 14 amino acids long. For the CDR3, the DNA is TGTGCCAGCAGTTCCCCGGGACAAGGAAACACCATATATTTT. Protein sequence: CASSSPGQGNTIYF.

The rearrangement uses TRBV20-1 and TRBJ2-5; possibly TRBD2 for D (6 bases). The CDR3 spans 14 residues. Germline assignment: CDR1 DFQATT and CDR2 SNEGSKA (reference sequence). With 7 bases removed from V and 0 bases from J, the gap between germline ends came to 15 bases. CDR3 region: CSVRGAGYQETQYF. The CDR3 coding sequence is TGCAGTGTTCGGGGCGCGGGGTACCAAGAGACCCAGTACTTC.

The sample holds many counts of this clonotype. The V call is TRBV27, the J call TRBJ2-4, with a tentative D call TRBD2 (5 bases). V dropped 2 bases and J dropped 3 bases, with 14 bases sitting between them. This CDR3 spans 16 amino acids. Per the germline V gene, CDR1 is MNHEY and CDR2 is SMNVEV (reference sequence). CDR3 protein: CASSLEGPKGKNIQYF. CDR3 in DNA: TGTGCCAGCAGTTTAGAGGGCCCCAAAGGCAAAAACATTCAGTACTTC.

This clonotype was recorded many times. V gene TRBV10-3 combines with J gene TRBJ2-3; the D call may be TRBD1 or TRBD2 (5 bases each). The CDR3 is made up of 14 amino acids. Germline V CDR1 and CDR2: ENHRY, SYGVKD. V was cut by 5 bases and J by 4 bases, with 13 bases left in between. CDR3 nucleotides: TGTGCCATCAGTCGGGACCAAGGGGCAGATACGCAGTATTTT. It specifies CAISRDQGADTQYF.

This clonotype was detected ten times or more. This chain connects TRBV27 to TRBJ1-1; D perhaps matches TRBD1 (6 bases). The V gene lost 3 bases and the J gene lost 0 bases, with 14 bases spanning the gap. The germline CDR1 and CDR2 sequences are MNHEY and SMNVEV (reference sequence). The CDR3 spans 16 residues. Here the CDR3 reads CASSFRGAFMNTEAFF. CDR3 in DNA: TGTGCCAGCAGTTTTAGGGGGGCCTTTATGAACACTGAAGCTTTCTTT.